The rows below give T cell receptor beta chains drawn from one sample of a study of PD-1 blockade in classical Hodgkin lymphoma. Sequencing used immunoSEQ multiplex PCR; TCRdb keeps in-frame clones, though not all of them. Of about 90,000 clones listed, 90% are singletons. The sample in question was peripheral blood mononuclear cells (PBMCs), obtained before the fourth cycle of nivolumab. These receptors all come from a human donor with classical Hodgkin lymphoma. CDR3s include the opening cysteine and the closing phenylalanine or tryptophan. A D gene is named only where the DNA matches it firmly. Clone size is shown for a subset of rows, as once, few, many or a class of expanded clone.

CDR3,DNA,D,J,size,V
CASSVVGGQLETQYF,TGTGCCAGCAGCGTAGTAGGGGGACAATTGGAGACCCAGTACTTC,.,TRBJ2-5,.,TRBV9
CASSYKGGSIYGYTF,TGTGCCAGCAGTTACAAAGGGGGCAGTATTTATGGCTACACCTTC,TRBD1,TRBJ1-2,.,TRBV6-5
CAAERGYGYTF,TGTGCCGCTGAGAGGGGATATGGCTACACCTTC,.,TRBJ1-2,.,TRBV6-1
CASSLGSNSPLHF,TGTGCCAGCAGTTTAGGGAGCAATTCACCCCTCCACTTT,.,TRBJ1-6,once,TRBV27
CASSHGLAPETQYF,TGTGCCAGCAGCCACGGACTAGCCCCAGAGACCCAGTACTTC,TRBD2,TRBJ2-5,.,TRBV4-2
CASSLAYGPTYEQYF,TGTGCCAGCAGCTTAGCCTACGGGCCGACCTACGAGCAGTACTTC,.,TRBJ2-7,.,TRBV7-7
CASSLEDSRVTEAFF,TGTGCCAGCAGCTTAGAAGACAGCCGGGTGACTGAAGCTTTCTTT,.,TRBJ1-1,.,TRBV7-2
CASRRRGSSGANVLTF,TGTGCCAGCAGGAGGAGAGGGAGTTCCGGGGCCAACGTCCTGACTTTC,.,TRBJ2-6,.,TRBV6-4
CASSQARDPNYGYTF,TGTGCCAGCAGCCAAGCTCGGGATCCTAACTATGGCTACACCTTC,.,TRBJ1-2,.,TRBV4-2
CASSESDRTTYGYTF,TGCGCCAGCAGCGAATCGGACAGGACGACCTATGGCTACACCTTC,TRBD1,TRBJ1-2,once,TRBV5-1
CASSFGSANYGYTF,TGTGCCAGCAGCTTCGGTTCGGCTAACTATGGCTACACCTTC,.,TRBJ1-2,.,TRBV5-4
CAWDGLAGSRVPTDTQYF,TGTGCCTGGGACGGACTAGCGGGGTCCCGGGTCCCCACAGATACGCAGTATTTT,TRBD2,TRBJ2-3,.,TRBV30
CASSFSYEQYF,TGTGCCAGCAGTTTTAGCTACGAGCAGTACTTC,.,TRBJ2-7,.,TRBV28
CAISGTGSNQPQHF,TGTGCCATCAGTGGGACAGGGAGCAATCAGCCCCAGCATTTT,TRBD1,TRBJ1-5,.,TRBV10-3
CASSESGNYGYTF,TGCGCCAGCAGTGAGTCGGGGAACTATGGCTACACCTTC,.,TRBJ1-2,.,TRBV10-1
CASSLGGLEASYNEQFF,TGTGCCAGCAGCTTAGGGGGACTAGAGGCGTCCTACAATGAGCAGTTCTTC,TRBD2,TRBJ2-1,.,TRBV13
CASSPAADTQYF,TGTGCCAGTAGTCCGGCGGCAGATACGCAGTATTTT,.,TRBJ2-3,.,TRBV19
CAWSVPGGVTEAFF,TGTGCCTGGAGTGTCCCAGGGGGAGTCACTGAAGCTTTCTTT,TRBD1,TRBJ1-1,few,TRBV30
CASRDWVRNQPQHF,TGTGCCAGCCGGGACTGGGTTCGCAATCAGCCCCAGCATTTT,.,TRBJ1-5,.,TRBV6-1
CASGSGGATDTQYF,TGTGCCAGCGGGAGCGGGGGGGCAACAGATACGCAGTATTTT,TRBD2,TRBJ2-3,.,TRBV28
CASSRTGAATEAFF,TGCGCCAGCAGCCGGACAGGGGCAGCAACTGAAGCTTTCTTT,TRBD1,TRBJ1-1,once,TRBV5-1
CASSPSGDSNQPQHF,TGTGCCAGCAGCCCCAGCGGGGATAGCAATCAGCCCCAGCATTTT,.,TRBJ1-5,once,TRBV7-1
CAISEGSGGADTQYF,TGTGCCATCAGTGAAGGAAGCGGGGGGGCAGATACGCAGTATTTT,TRBD2,TRBJ2-3,.,TRBV10-3
CASREGRRNTEAFF,TGTGCCAGCAGGGAGGGGAGGAGAAACACTGAAGCTTTCTTT,.,TRBJ1-1,.,TRBV6-5
CASSEWTGGFRAKNIQYF,TGTGCCAGCAGCGAATGGACCGGAGGGTTCCGGGCCAAAAACATTCAGTACTTC,.,TRBJ2-4,.,TRBV7-9
CASSLGGVDYTF,TGTGCCAGCAGTTTAGGAGGGGTCGACTACACCTTC,.,TRBJ1-2,.,TRBV27
CASSQEHDRGWKGYTF,TGTGCCAGCAGCCAAGAGCATGACAGGGGATGGAAGGGCTACACCTTC,TRBD1,TRBJ1-2,once,TRBV4-2
CASSQVDRGGGYTF,TGTGCCAGCAGCCAAGTCGACAGGGGAGGTGGCTACACCTTC,TRBD1,TRBJ1-2,few,TRBV14
CASSPGTRGFSQKAFF,TGTGCCAGTAGTCCCGGGACGAGGGGTTTCTCCCAGAAGGCTTTCTTT,.,TRBJ1-1,.,TRBV19
CASSSGTGTDTQYF,TGTGCCAGCAGCTCGGGGACAGGCACAGATACGCAGTATTTT,TRBD1,TRBJ2-3,.,TRBV11-3
CASSPLGRGGHEQYF,TGTGCCAGCAGCCCCCTTGGGCGGGGGGGTCACGAGCAGTACTTC,TRBD2,TRBJ2-7,once,TRBV11-2
CASGLLSSGNTIYF,TGTGCTAGTGGTTTGTTGTCCTCTGGAAACACCATATATTTT,.,TRBJ1-3,.,TRBV12-5
CASNPGLAGVLAKNIQYF,TGCGCCAGCAACCCGGGACTAGCGGGGGTTCTAGCCAAAAACATTCAGTACTTC,TRBD2,TRBJ2-4,.,TRBV10-2
CASSPGAYFPPNQPQHF,TGTGCCAGCAGCCCTGGGGCCTATTTCCCACCTAATCAGCCCCAGCATTTT,.,TRBJ1-5,.,TRBV7-8
CASSVDWTSGYYEQYF,TGTGCCAGCAGCGTAGACTGGACTAGCGGCTACTACGAGCAGTACTTC,TRBD2,TRBJ2-7,.,TRBV9
CASSATENQPQHF,TGTGCCAGCTCCGCGACAGAGAATCAGCCCCAGCATTTT,.,TRBJ1-5,.,TRBV18
CASSSPTGNTEAFF,TGTGCCAGCAGCTCCCCGACAGGCAACACTGAAGCTTTCTTT,.,TRBJ1-1,.,TRBV11-2
CASSPTGGPQETQYF,TGTGCCAGCAGCCCGACAGGGGGCCCCCAAGAGACCCAGTACTTC,TRBD1,TRBJ2-5,.,TRBV6-5
CASRGIGQEKYEQYF,TGTGCCAGCAGGGGCATCGGACAGGAGAAATACGAGCAGTACTTC,TRBD1,TRBJ2-7,few,TRBV6-6
CASSGRNYQETQYF,TGTGCCAGCAGCGGGAGAAACTACCAAGAGACCCAGTACTTC,.,TRBJ2-5,few,TRBV7-9
CASSPTGRTEAFF,TGTGCCAGCAGCCCGACAGGGCGCACTGAAGCTTTCTTT,TRBD1,TRBJ1-1,once,TRBV7-6
CASSTGVRNTEAFF,TGTGCCAGCAGTACAGGGGTCAGGAACACTGAAGCTTTCTTT,TRBD1,TRBJ1-1,.,TRBV28
CAWSQPGTGGSPLHF,TGTGCCTGGAGCCAACCCGGGACAGGGGGATCACCCCTCCACTTT,TRBD1,TRBJ1-6,.,TRBV30
CSVGLGVDKNIQYF,TGCAGCGTTGGATTAGGGGTCGACAAAAACATTCAGTACTTC,.,TRBJ2-4,.,TRBV29-1
CASSAFLTSGGETQYF,TGTGCCAGCAGCGCCTTCTTGACTAGCGGGGGAGAGACCCAGTACTTC,TRBD2,TRBJ2-5,.,TRBV9
CASSASDRDRNNSPLHF,TGTGCCAGCAGCGCTTCTGACCGGGACAGGAATAATTCACCCCTCCACTTT,TRBD1,TRBJ1-6,.,TRBV9
CASSWRDREYTGELFF,TGTGCCAGCAGCTGGAGGGACAGGGAGTACACCGGGGAGCTGTTTTTT,TRBD1,TRBJ2-2,.,TRBV7-9
CASSSLDRAYEQYF,TGTGCCAGCAGTTCCTTGGACAGGGCCTACGAGCAGTACTTC,TRBD1,TRBJ2-7,.,TRBV7-6
CASSQLPSGNIQYF,TGTGCCAGCAGCCAACTGCCCAGCGGAAACATTCAGTACTTC,.,TRBJ2-4,.,TRBV4-2
CASSENSGNNQPQHF,TGTGCCAGCAGTGAAAACTCGGGGAACAATCAGCCCCAGCATTTT,.,TRBJ1-5,few,TRBV6-1
CASSWGNEGNTEAFF,TGTGCCAGCAGTTGGGGAAATGAGGGGAACACTGAAGCTTTCTTT,.,TRBJ1-1,once,TRBV27
CASSLKGEGLFNQPQHF,TGCGCCAGCAGCTTGAAGGGGGAGGGTTTGTTCAATCAGCCCCAGCATTTT,.,TRBJ1-5,.,TRBV5-1
CATSSPQGTEAFF,TGTGCCACCAGCAGTCCCCAGGGCACTGAAGCTTTCTTT,.,TRBJ1-1,.,TRBV15
CASSLTGSGHNEQFF,TGTGCCAGCAGTTTAACGGGGTCGGGGCACAATGAGCAGTTCTTC,.,TRBJ2-1,.,TRBV27